This TCR beta chain derives from a study of cytomegalovirus exposure and HLA in healthy donors. Germline CDR1 reads SEHNR; CDR2 reads FQNEAQ (reference sequence). V was trimmed by 2 bases and J by 2 bases, leaving 10 bases between them. This CDR3 is 14 amino acids long. Concerning this clone itself: The antigen remains unidentified.

Study-level points and caveats: The classifier reportedly diagnosed cytomegalovirus status with high sensitivity and specificity. Cytomegalovirus-associated TCR beta chains were listed, numbering 150 to 200. Later analysis indicated greater clonal expansion among HLA-associated TCR beta chains than among equally common other chains. Highest at DRB1 and lowest at HLA-C, TCR association rates differed among HLA loci in a later analysis.

It was with 60 Vbeta and 13 Jbeta primers that the PCR ran. The method was immunoSEQ multiplex PCR; TCRdb's version includes in-frame clones alone and lacks a portion of them. The sample holds about 210,000 clones, just under 80% seen once. The sequencing input was PBMCs. The rearrangement uses TRBV7-9 and TRBJ2-7; D gene unclear. This clonotype was obtained from a boy younger than 18 in good health and CMV-seronegative. Here the CDR3 reads CASSLSPTAYEQYF. The CDR3 nucleotides read TGTGCCAGCAGCTTAAGCCCGACTGCCTACGAGCAGTACTTC.